This T cell receptor beta chain was retrieved from a study of cytomegalovirus exposure and HLA in healthy donors. TCRdb's table, derived via immunoSEQ multiplex PCR, lists solely in-frame clones and lacks some. The profile shows 120,000 or so clones, 88% of them singletons. Findings of the study overall: Researchers counted 164 TCR beta chains as cytomegalovirus-associated.

About this clone: Antigen specificity is unknown.

This CDR3 contains 16 residues. Germline V gene sequence: CDR1 SGHRS, CDR2 YFSETQ. The ends lost 2 bases at V and 1 base at J; junction bases unmatched: 8. The sequencing input was PBMCs. This TCR was sampled from a woman aged 25 to 45 in good health and CMV-seropositive. The chain has TRBV5-1 and TRBJ2-5, with 7 bases aligning to TRBD1. The CDR3 DNA reads TGCGCCAGCAGCTTAAGCCTCGGGACAGTCCAAGAGACCCAGTACTTC. Its protein is CASSLSLGTVQETQYF. The complete variable domain, with remaining parts taken from reference TRBV5-1 and TRBJ2-5, reads KAGVTQTPRYLIKTRGQQVTLSCSPISGHRSVSWYQQTPGQGLQFLFEYFSETQRNKGNFPGRFSGRQFSNSRSEMNVSTLELGDSALYLCASSLSLGTVQETQYFGPGTRLLVL.